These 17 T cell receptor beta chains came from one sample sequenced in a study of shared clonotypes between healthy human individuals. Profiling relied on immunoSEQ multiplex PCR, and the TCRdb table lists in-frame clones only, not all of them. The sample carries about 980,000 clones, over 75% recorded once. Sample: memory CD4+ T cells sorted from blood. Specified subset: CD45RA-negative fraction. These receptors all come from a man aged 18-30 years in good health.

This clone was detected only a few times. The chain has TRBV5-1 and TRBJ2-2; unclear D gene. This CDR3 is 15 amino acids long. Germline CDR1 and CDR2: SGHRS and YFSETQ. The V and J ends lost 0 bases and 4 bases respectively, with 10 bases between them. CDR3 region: CASSLARVGTGELFF. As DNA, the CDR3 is TGCGCCAGCAGCTTGGCCCGGGTTGGCACCGGGGAGCTGTTTTTT.

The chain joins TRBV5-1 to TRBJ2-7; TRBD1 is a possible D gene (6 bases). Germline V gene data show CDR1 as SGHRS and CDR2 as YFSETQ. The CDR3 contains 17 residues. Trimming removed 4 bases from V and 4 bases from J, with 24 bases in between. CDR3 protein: CASSLGASGIAKYEQYF. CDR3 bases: TGCGCCAGCAGCCTGGGGGCCAGCGGTATCGCTAAGTACGAGCAGTACTTC.

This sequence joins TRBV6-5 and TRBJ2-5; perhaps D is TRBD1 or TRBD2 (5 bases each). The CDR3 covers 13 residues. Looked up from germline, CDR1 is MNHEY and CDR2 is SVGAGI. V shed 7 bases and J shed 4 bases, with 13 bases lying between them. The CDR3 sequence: CASKSGGVETQYF. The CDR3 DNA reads TGTGCCAGCAAAAGTGGGGGAGTAGAGACCCAGTACTTC.

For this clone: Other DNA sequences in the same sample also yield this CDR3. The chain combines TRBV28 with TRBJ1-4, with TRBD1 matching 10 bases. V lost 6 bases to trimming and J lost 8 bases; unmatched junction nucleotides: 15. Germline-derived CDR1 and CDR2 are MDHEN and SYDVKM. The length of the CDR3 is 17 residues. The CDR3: CASSSNRQGAKGEKLFF. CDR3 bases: TGTGCCAGCAGCTCAAATCGACAGGGGGCGAAAGGGGAAAAACTGTTTTTT. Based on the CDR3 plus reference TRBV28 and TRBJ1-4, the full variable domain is DVKVTQSSRYLVKRTGEKVFLECVQDMDHENMFWYRQDPGLGLRLIYFSYDVKMKEKGDIPEGYSVSREKKERFSLILESASTNQTSMYLCASSSNRQGAKGEKLFFGSGTQLSVL.

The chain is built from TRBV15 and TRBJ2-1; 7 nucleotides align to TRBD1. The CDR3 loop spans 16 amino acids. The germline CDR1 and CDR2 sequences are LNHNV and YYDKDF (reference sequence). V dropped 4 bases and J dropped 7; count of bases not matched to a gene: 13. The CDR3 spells CATSILQGNVRNEQFF. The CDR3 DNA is TGTGCCACCAGCATTTTACAGGGGAACGTAAGGAATGAGCAGTTCTTC.

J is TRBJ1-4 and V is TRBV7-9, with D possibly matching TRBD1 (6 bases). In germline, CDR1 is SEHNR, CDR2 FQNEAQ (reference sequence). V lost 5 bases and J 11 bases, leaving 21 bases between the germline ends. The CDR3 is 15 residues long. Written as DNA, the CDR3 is TGTGCCAGCAGCAGAATGATCGGGGGCAATGTGAAACTGTTTTTT. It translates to CASSRMIGGNVKLFF.

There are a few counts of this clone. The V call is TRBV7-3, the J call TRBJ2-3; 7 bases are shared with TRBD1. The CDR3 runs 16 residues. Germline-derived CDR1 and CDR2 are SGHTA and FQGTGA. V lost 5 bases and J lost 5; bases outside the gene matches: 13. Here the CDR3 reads CASSPGQGVSGDTQYF. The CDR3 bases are TGTGCCAGCAGCCCAGGGCAGGGGGTTTCGGGAGATACGCAGTATTTT.

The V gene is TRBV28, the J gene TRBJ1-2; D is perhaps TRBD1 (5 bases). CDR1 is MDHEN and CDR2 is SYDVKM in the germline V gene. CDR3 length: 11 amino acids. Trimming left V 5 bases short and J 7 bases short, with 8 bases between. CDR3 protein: CASSRGFGYTF. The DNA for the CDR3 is TGTGCCAGCAGTAGGGGCTTTGGCTACACCTTC.

CDR3: CASSQAAGTNTGELFF. The CDR3 nucleotides are TGCGCCAGCAGCCAAGCAGCGGGCACGAACACCGGGGAGCTGTTTTTT. This chain joins TRBV4-3 and TRBJ2-2; a weak D match, TRBD2 (6 bases). The V and J ends lost 1 base and 0 bases respectively, with 9 bases between them. The CDR3 runs to 16 residues. Per the germline V gene, CDR1 is LGHNA and CDR2 is YSLEER.

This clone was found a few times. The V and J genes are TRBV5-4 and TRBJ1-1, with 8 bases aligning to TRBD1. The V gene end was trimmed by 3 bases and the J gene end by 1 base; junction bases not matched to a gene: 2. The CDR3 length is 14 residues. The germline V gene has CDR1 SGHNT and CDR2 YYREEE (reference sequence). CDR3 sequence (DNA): TGTGCCAGCAGCTACGACAGGGGGAACACTGAAGCTTTCTTT. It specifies CASSYDRGNTEAFF.

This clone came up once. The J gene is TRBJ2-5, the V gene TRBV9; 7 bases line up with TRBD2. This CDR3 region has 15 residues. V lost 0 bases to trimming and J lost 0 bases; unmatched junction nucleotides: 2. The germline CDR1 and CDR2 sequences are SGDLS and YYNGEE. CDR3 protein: CASSVGGGYQETQYF. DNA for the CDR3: TGTGCCAGCAGCGTAGGGGGAGGGTACCAAGAGACCCAGTACTTC.

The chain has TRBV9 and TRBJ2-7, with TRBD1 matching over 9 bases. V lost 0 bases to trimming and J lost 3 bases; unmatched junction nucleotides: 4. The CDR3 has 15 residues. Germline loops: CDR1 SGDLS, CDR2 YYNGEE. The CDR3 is CASSVDGTGSYEQYF. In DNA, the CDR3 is TGTGCCAGCAGCGTAGACGGGACAGGGAGCTACGAGCAGTACTTC.

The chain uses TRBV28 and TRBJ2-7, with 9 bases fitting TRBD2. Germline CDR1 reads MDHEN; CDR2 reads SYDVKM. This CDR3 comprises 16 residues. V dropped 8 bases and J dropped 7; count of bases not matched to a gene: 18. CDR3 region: CASSIEWSGGPREQYF. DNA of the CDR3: TGTGCCAGCTCAATAGAATGGAGCGGGGGGCCTAGGGAGCAGTACTTC.

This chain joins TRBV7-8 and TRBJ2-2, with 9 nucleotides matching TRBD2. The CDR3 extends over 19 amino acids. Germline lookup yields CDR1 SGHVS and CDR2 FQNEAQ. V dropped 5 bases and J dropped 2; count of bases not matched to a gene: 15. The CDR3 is CASSTRPGLALSNTGELFF. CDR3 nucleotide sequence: TGTGCCAGCAGCACTCGTCCGGGACTAGCCCTTTCCAACACCGGGGAGCTGTTTTTT.

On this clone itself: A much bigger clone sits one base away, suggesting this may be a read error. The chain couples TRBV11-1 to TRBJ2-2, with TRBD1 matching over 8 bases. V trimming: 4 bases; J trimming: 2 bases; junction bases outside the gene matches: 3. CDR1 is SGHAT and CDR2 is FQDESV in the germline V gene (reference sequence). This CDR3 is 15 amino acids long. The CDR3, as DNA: TGTGCCAGCAGCTCGACAGGGGCCAACACCGGGGAGCTGTTTTTT. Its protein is CASSSTGANTGELFF.

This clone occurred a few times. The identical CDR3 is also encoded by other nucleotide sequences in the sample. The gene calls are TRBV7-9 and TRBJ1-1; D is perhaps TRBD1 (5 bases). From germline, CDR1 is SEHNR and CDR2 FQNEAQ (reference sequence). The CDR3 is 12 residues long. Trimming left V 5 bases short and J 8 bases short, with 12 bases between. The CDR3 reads CASSRGTPEAFF. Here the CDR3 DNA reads TGTGCCAGCAGCCGCGGGACCCCAGAAGCTTTCTTT.

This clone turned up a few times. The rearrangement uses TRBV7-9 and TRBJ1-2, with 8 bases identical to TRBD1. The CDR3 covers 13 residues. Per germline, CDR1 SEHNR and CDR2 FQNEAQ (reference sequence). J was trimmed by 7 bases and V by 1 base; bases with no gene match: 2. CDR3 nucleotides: TGTGCCAGCAGCTTAGGGACAGGGTTTGGCTACACCTTC. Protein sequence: CASSLGTGFGYTF.